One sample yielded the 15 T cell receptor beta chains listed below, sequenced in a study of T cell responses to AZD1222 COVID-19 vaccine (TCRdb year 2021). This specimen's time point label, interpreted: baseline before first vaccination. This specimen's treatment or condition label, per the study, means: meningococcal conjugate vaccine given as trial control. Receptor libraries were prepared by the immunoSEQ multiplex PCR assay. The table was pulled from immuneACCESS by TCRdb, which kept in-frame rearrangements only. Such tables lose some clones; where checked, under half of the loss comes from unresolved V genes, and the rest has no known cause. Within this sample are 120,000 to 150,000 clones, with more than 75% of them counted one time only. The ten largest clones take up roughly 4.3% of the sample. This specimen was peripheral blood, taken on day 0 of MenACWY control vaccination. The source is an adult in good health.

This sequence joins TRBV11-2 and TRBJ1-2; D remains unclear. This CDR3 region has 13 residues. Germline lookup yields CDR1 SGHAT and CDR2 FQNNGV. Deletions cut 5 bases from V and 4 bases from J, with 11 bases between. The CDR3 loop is CASSPDTFYGYTF. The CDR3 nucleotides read TGTGCCAGCAGCCCAGACACATTCTATGGCTACACCTTC.

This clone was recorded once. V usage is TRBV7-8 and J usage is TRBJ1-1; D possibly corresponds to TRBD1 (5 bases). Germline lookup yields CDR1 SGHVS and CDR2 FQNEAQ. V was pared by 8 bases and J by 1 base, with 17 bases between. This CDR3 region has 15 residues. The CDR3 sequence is CASLGAGIGNTEAFF. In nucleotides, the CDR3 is TGTGCCAGCCTAGGGGCAGGGATCGGGAACACTGAAGCTTTCTTT.

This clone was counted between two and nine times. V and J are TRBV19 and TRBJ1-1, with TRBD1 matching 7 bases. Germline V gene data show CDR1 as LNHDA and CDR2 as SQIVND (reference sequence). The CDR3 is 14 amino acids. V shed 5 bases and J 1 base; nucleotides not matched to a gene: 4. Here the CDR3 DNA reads TGTGCCAGTAGTTTGGAGGGGGCGAACACTGAAGCTTTCTTT. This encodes CASSLEGANTEAFF.

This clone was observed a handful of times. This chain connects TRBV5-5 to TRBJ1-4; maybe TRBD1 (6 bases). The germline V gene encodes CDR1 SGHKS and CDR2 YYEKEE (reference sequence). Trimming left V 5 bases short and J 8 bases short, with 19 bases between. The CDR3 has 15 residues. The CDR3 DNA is TGTGCCAGCAGTGTAACACAGGGTATGCAGGAAAAACTGTTTTTT. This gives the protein CASSVTQGMQEKLFF.

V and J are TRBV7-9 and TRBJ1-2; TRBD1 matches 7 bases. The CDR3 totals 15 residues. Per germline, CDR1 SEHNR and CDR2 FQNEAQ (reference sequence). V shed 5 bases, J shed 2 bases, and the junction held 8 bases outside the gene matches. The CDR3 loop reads CASSQQTGANYGYTF. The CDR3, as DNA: TGTGCCAGCAGCCAACAAACAGGGGCCAACTATGGCTACACCTTC. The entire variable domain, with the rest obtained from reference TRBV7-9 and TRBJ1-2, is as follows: DTGVSQNPRHKITKRGQNVTFRCDPISEHNRLYWYRQTLGQGPEFLTYFQNEAQLEKSRLLSDRFSAERPKGSFSTLEIQRTEQGDSAMYLCASSQQTGANYGYTFGSGTRLTVV.

This CDR3 reads CASTPQTGGLNIQYF. In DNA form, the CDR3 reads TGTGCCAGCACCCCTCAAACTGGCGGGTTAAACATTCAGTACTTC. The genes are TRBV2 and TRBJ2-4; D is possibly TRBD2 (5 bases). The CDR3 is 15 residues long. CDR1 and CDR2 from the germline V gene are SNHLY and FYNNEI. V was pared by 7 bases and J by 6 bases, with 19 bases between. The complete variable domain, with remaining parts taken from reference TRBV2 and TRBJ2-4, reads EPEVTQTPSHQVTQMGQEVILRCVPISNHLYFYWYRQILGQKVEFLVSFYNNEISEKSEIFDDQFSVERPDGSNFTLKIRSTKLEDSAMYFCASTPQTGGLNIQYFGAGTRLSVL.

The CDR3 loop reads CASSQRTGPAGANVLTF. CDR3 DNA: TGTGCCAGCAGCCAACGGACAGGCCCGGCTGGGGCCAACGTCCTGACTTTC. This rearrangement joins TRBV7-3 to TRBJ2-6; 7 nucleotides agree with TRBD1. This CDR3 is built from 17 residues. J was trimmed by 2 bases and V by 5 bases; bases with no gene match: 9. From germline, CDR1 is SGHTA and CDR2 FQGTGA.

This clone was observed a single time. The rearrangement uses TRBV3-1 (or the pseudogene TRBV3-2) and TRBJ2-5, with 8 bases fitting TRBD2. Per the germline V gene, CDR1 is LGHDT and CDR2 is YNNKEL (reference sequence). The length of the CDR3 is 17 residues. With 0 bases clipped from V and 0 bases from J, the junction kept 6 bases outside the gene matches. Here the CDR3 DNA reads TGTGCCAGCAGCCAAGATCCAGCGGGGGAGTACCAAGAGACCCAGTACTTC. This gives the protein CASSQDPAGEYQETQYF.

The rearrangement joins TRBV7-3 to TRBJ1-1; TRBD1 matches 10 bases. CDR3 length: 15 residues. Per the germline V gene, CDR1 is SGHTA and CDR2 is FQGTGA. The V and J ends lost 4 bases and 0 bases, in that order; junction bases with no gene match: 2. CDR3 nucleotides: TGTGCCAGCAGCTGGACAGGGGGGGTGAACACTGAAGCTTTCTTT. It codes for CASSWTGGVNTEAFF.

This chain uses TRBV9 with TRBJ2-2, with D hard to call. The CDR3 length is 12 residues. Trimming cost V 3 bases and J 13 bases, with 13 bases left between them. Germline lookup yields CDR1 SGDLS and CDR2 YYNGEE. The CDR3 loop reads CASSDGPPRLFF. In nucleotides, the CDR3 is TGTGCCAGCAGCGATGGACCCCCCCGGCTGTTTTTT.

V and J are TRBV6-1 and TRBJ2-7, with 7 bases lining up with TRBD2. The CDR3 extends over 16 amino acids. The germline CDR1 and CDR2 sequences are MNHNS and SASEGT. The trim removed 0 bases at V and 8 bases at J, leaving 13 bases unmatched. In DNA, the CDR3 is TGTGCCAGCAGTGAAGCCAGGGAGGGGCGGACTAGTAAGCAGTACGTC. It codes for CASSEAREGRTSKQYV.

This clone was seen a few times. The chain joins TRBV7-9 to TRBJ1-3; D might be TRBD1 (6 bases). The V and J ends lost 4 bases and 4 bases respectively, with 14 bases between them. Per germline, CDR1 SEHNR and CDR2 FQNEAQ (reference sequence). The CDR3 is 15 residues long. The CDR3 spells CASSSDSRLGNTIYF. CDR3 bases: TGTGCCAGCAGCTCGGACAGTCGGTTGGGAAACACCATATATTTT.

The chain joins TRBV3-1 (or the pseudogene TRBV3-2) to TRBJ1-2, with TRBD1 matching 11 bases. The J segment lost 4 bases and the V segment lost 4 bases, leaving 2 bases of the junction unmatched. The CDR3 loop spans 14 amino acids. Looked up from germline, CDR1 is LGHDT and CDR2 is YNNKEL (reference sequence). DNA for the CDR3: TGTGCCAGCAGCCTCGGGACAGGGGGCTATGGCTACACCTTC. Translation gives CASSLGTGGYGYTF.

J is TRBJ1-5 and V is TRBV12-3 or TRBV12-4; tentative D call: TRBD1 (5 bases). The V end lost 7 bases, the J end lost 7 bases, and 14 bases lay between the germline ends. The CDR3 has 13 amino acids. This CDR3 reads CASTRAGNQPQHF. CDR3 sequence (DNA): TGTGCCAGCACCCGGGCAGGGAACCAGCCCCAGCATTTT.

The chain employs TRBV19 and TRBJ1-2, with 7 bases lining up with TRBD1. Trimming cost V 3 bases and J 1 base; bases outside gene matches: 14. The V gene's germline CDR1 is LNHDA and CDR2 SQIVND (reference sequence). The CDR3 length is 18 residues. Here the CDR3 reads CASSILRTGTRVNYGYTF. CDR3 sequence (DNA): TGTGCCAGTAGTATCCTCCGGACAGGCACTAGGGTTAACTATGGCTACACCTTC.